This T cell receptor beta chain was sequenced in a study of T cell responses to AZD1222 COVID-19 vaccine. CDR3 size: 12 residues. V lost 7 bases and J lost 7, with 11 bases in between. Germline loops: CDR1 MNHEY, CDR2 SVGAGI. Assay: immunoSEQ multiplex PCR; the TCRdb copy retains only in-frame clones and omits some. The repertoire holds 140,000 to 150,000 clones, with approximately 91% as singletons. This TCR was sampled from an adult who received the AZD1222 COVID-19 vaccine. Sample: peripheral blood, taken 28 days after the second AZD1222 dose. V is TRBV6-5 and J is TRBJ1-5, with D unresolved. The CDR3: CASTEDRQPQHF. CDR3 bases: TGTGCCAGCACCGAGGACCGGCAGCCCCAGCATTTT.